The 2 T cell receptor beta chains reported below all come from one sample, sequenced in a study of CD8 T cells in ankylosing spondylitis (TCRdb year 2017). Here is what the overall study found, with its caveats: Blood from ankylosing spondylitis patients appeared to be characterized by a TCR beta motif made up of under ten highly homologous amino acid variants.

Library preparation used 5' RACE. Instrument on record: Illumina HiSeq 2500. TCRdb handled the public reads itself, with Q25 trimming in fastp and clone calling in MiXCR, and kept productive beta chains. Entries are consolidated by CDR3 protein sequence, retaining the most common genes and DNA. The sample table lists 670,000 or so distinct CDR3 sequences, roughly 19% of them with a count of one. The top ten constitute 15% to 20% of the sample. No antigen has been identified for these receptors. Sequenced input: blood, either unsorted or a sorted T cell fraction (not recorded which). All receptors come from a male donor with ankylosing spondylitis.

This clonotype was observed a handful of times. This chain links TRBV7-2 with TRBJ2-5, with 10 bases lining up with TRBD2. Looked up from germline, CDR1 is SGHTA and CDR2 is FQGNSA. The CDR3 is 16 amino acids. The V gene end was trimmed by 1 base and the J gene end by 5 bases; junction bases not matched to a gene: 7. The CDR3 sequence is CASSLGSSGSSETQYF. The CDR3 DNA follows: TGTGCCAGCAGCTTAGGGTCTAGCGGGAGCTCGGAGACCCAGTACTTC.

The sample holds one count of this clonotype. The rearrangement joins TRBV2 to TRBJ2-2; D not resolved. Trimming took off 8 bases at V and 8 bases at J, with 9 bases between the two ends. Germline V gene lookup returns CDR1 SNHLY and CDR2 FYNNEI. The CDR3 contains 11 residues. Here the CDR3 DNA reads TGTGCCAGCCAGGAAAGGGGGGAGCTGTTTTTT. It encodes CASQERGELFF.